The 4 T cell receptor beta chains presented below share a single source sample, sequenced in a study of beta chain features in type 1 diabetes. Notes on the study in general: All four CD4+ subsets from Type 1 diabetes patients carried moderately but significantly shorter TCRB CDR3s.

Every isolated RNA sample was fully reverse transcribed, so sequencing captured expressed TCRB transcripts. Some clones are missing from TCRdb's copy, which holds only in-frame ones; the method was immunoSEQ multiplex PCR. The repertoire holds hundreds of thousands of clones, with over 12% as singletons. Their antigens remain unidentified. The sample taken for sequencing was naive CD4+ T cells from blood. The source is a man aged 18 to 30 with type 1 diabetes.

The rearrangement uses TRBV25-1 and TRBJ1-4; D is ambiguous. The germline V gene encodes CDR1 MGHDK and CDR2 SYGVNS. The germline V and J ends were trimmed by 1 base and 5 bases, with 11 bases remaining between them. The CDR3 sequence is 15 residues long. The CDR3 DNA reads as TGTGCCAGCAGTGAATTTGCCGCGGGGAATGAAAAACTGTTTTTT. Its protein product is CASSEFAAGNEKLFF.

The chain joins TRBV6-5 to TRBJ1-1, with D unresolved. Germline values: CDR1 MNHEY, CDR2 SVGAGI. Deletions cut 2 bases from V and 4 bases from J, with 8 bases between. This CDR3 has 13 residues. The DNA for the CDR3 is TGTGCCAGCAGTTACGGGCCCTCCACTGAAGCTTTCTTT. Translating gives CASSYGPSTEAFF.

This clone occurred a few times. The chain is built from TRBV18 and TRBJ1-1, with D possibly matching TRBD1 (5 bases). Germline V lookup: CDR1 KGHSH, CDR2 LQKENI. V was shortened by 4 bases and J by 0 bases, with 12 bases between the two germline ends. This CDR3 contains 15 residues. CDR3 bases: TGTGCCAGCTCACTAGGAGGGGTCCTGAACACTGAAGCTTTCTTT. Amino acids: CASSLGGVLNTEAFF.

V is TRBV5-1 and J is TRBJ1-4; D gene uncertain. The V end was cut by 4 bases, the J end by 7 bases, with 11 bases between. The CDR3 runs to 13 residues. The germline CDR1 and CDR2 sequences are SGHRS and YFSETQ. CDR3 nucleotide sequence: TGCGCCAGCAGCACGGCCCCTGGTGAAAAACTGTTTTTT. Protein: CASSTAPGEKLFF. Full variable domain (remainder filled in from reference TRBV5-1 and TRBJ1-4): KAGVTQTPRYLIKTRGQQVTLSCSPISGHRSVSWYQQTPGQGLQFLFEYFSETQRNKGNFPGRFSGRQFSNSRSEMNVSTLELGDSALYLCASSTAPGEKLFFGSGTQLSVL.